The entry below describes one TCR beta chain. Its target is not known. The sample belongs to a study of cytomegalovirus exposure and HLA in healthy donors. Some clones are missing from TCRdb's copy, which holds only in-frame ones; the method was immunoSEQ multiplex PCR. The table shows around 98,000 clones, with around 88% occurring only once. Study-wide findings and caveats: Specificity for CMV antigens was confirmed in vitro for a few of the CMV-associated chains.

Germline trimming cut 4 bases from V and 3 bases from J; bases unmatched to any gene: 13. The germline gives CDR1 SGHRS, CDR2 YFSETQ. This CDR3 is 19 amino acids long. The sample taken for sequencing was PBMCs. The chain couples TRBV5-1 to TRBJ2-2; 12 nucleotides match TRBD2. The source is a woman in her twenties or thirties in good health and CMV-seronegative. CDR3 in amino acids: CASSRGLAGSRGDTGELFF. DNA of the CDR3: TGCGCCAGCAGCCGCGGACTAGCGGGATCCCGTGGGGACACCGGGGAGCTGTTTTTT.